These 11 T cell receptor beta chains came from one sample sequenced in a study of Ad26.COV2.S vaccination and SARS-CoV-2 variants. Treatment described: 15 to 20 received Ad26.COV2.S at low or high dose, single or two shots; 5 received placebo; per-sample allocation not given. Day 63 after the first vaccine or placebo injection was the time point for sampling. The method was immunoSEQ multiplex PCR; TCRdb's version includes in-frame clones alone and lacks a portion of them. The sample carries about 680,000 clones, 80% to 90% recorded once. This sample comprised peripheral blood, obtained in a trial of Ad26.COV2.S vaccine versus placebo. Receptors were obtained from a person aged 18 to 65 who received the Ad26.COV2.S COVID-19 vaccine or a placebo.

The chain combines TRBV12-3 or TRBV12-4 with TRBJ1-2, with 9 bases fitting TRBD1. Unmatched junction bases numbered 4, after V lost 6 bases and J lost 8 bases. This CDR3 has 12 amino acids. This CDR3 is CASSRGQGGYTF. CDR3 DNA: TGTGCCAGCAGCCGGGGACAGGGCGGCTACACCTTC.

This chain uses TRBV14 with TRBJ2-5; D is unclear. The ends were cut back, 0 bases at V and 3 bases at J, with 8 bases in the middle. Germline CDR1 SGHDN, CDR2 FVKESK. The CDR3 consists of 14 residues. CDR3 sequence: CASSQDWPEETQYF. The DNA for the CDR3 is TGTGCCAGCAGCCAAGACTGGCCTGAAGAGACCCAGTACTTC.

CDR3 protein: CASSTRTGGYGYTF. CDR3 coding DNA: TGTGCCAGCAGCACCCGGACAGGGGGCTATGGCTACACCTTC. The chain has TRBV3-1 (or the pseudogene TRBV3-2) and TRBJ1-2, with 10 bases lining up with TRBD1. V was pared by 5 bases and J by 4 bases, with 4 bases of the junction left unmatched. Germline V gene data show CDR1 as LGHDT and CDR2 as YNNKEL (reference sequence). The CDR3 loop spans 14 amino acids.

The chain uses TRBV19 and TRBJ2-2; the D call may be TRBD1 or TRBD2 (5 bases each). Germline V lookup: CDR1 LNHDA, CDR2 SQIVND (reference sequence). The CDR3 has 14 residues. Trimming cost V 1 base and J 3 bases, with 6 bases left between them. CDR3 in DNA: TGTGCCAGTAGTATAGTGGGGGACACCGGGGAGCTGTTTTTT. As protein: CASSIVGDTGELFF.

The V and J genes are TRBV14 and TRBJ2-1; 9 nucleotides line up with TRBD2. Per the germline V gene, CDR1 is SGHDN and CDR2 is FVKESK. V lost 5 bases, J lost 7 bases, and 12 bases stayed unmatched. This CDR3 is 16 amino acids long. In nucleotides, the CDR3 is TGTGCCAGCAGCTCTATGGCGGGAGGGCCGTTTAATGAGCAGTTCTTC. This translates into CASSSMAGGPFNEQFF.

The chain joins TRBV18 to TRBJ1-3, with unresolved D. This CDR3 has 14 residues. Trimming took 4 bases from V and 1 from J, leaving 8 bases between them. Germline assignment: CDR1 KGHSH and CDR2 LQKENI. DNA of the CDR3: TGTGCCAGCTCACAAGTTCCTTCTGGAAACACCATATATTTT. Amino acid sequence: CASSQVPSGNTIYF.

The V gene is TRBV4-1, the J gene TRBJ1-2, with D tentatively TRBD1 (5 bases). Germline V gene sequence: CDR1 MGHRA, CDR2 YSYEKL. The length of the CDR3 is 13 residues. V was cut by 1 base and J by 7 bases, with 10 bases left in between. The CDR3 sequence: CASSQAGAGGYTF. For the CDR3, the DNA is TGCGCCAGCAGCCAAGCCGGGGCGGGTGGCTACACCTTC.

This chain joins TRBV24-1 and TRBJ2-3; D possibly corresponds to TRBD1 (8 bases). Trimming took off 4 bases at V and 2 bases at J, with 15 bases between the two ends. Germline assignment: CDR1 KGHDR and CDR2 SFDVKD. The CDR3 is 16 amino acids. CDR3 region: CATSDTGGDFTDTQYF. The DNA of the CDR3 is TGTGCCACCAGTGACACAGGGGGGGACTTCACAGATACGCAGTATTTT.

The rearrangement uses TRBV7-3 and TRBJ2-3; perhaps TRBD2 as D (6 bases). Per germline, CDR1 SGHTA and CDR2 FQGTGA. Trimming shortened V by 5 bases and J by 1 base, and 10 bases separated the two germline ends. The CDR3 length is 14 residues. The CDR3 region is CASSLGGRTDTQYF. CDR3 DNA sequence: TGTGCCAGCAGCCTCGGGGGACGCACAGATACGCAGTATTTT.

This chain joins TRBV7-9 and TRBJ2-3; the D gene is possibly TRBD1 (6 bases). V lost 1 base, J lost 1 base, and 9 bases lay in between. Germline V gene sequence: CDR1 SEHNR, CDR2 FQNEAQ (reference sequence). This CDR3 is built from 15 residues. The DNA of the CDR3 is TGTGCCAGCAGCTTAGAGGGACACCGCACAGATACGCAGTATTTT. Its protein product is CASSLEGHRTDTQYF.

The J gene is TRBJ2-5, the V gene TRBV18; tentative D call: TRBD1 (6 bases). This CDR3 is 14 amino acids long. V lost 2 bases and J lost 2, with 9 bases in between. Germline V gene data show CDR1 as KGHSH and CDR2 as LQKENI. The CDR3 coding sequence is TGTGCCAGCTCACCATCCGGGACACAAGAGACCCAGTACTTC. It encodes CASSPSGTQETQYF.